The 25 T cell receptor beta chains given below trace back to one sample, sequenced in a study of cytomegalovirus exposure and HLA in healthy donors. PCR amplification relied on 60 Vbeta primers (plus 13 Jbeta primers). TCRdb's copy holds only in-frame clones and misses some; the assay was immunoSEQ multiplex PCR. This sample has 100,000 to 150,000 clones, with 70% to 80% found just once. The specimen was PBMCs. These receptors all stem from a man aged 40-55 years in good health and CMV-seronegative.

This rearrangement joins TRBV5-8 to TRBJ2-2; D may be TRBD2 (5 bases). The V gene lost 5 bases and the J gene lost 6 bases, with 20 bases spanning the gap. Germline V gives CDR1 SGHTS, CDR2 YDEGEE. The CDR3 is made up of 16 amino acids. CDR3 residues: CASRLRIGNGAGELFF. The DNA of the CDR3 is TGTGCCAGCAGACTGCGGATCGGAAACGGGGCCGGGGAGCTGTTTTTT.

This clone has only one observation. This chain joins TRBV7-2 and TRBJ2-5, with TRBD2 as a possible D gene (5 bases). Judging by the DNA end, TRBJ2-7 fits better; the J call may be wrong. CDR1 SGHTA and CDR2 FQGNSA come from the germline V gene. This CDR3 is built from 15 residues. The CDR3 region has the DNA TGTGCCAGCAGCTTAGCAGCGCGGGTCTCCTACGAGCAGTACTTC. Translated, it gives CASSLAARVSYEQYF.

This chain links TRBV7-8 with TRBJ2-7; a weak D match, TRBD1 (6 bases). The germline gives CDR1 SGHVS, CDR2 FQNEAQ. V lost 1 base and J 2 bases, leaving 21 bases between the germline ends. This CDR3 is 18 amino acids long. CDR3 sequence reads: CASSLGLGLRDKAYEQYF. The CDR3 DNA reads TGTGCCAGCAGCTTAGGGTTGGGTCTTCGGGACAAGGCCTACGAGCAGTACTTC.

In this sample, this clone turned up once. CDR3 protein: CASSPALTELPGYTF. Written as DNA, the CDR3 is TGTGCCAGCTCACCAGCGCTTACCGAACTCCCCGGCTACACCTTC. The chain joins TRBV18 to TRBJ1-2; D gene unclear. Germline assignment: CDR1 KGHSH and CDR2 LQKENI. The CDR3 totals 15 residues. Trimming took off 2 bases at V and 8 bases at J, with 18 bases between the two ends.

The V call is TRBV5-6, the J call TRBJ2-5, with D possibly being TRBD1 (5 bases). This CDR3 spans 13 amino acids. The germline gives CDR1 SGHDT, CDR2 YYEEEE. Trimming took off 4 bases at V and 4 bases at J, with 11 bases between the two ends. CDR3 in DNA: TGTGCCAGCAGCCTCGGACACTCAGAGACCCAGTACTTC. Its translation is CASSLGHSETQYF. Drawing the rest from reference TRBV5-6 and TRBJ2-5, the complete variable domain is DAGVTQSPTHLIKTRGQQVTLRCSPKSGHDTVSWYQQALGQGPQFIFQYYEEEERQRGNFPDRFSGHQFPNYSSELNVNALLLGDSALYLCASSLGHSETQYFGPGTRLLVL.

The chain combines TRBV19 with TRBJ2-7; D possibly corresponds to TRBD1 (5 bases). CDR1 and CDR2 (germline): LNHDA, SQIVND (reference sequence). V gave up 9 bases and J gave up 2 bases, with 17 bases separating them. This CDR3 is 14 amino acids long. This CDR3 is CASDPTGTTYEQYF. In DNA form, the CDR3 reads TGTGCCAGCGACCCTACAGGAACAACCTACGAGCAGTACTTC.

CDR3 coding DNA: TGTGCCAGCAGTTACTCGATGGGCCACTCCTACAATGAGCAGTTCTTC. It is translated as CASSYSMGHSYNEQFF. The J gene is TRBJ2-1, the V gene TRBV6-5; D not certain. The CDR3 totals 16 residues. Looked up from germline, CDR1 is MNHEY and CDR2 is SVGAGI. Trimming pared 0 bases from V and 0 bases from J, leaving 9 bases between.

Points on this clone: Its ends do not fully match the called genes, so a read error is possible. Other DNA sequences in this sample translate to the same CDR3. The chain carries TRBV2 and TRBJ1-4, with 9 bases identical to TRBD1. CDR3 size: 18 residues. In germline, CDR1 is SNHLY, CDR2 FYNNEI. As DNA, the CDR3 is TGCGCCAGCAGTTGGGGGACAGGGACTTATGCAACTAATGAAAAACTGTTTTTT. It encodes CASSWGTGTYATNEKLFF.

This rearrangement joins TRBV11-1 to TRBJ2-2; 13 nucleotides align to TRBD2. CDR1 and CDR2 from the germline V gene are SGHAT and FQDESV (reference sequence). The CDR3 covers 16 residues. J gave up 3 bases and V 5 bases, and 3 bases lay outside the gene matches. The CDR3 DNA sequence: TGTGCCAGCAGCCTACTAGCGGGGGGGGACACCGGGGAGCTGTTTTTT. It encodes CASSLLAGGDTGELFF.

The rearrangement uses TRBV6-5 and TRBJ2-1; D uncertain. V lost 6 bases to trimming and J lost 8 bases, with 17 bases between them. This CDR3 comprises 14 residues. Germline V CDR1 and CDR2: MNHEY, SVGAGI. CDR3 sequence (DNA): TGTGCCAGCAGGAACAGTTTTCTCAAGGATGAGCAGTTCTTC. Encoded protein: CASRNSFLKDEQFF.

The chain recombines TRBV5-8 with TRBJ2-3; tentative D call: TRBD2 (6 bases). Trimming removed 4 bases from V and 2 bases from J, with 14 bases in between. CDR3 length: 15 amino acids. CDR1 SGHTS and CDR2 YDEGEE come from the germline V gene. The DNA of the CDR3 is TGTGCCAGCAGCACCCGGGACTGGGACACAGATACGCAGTATTTT. Its protein product is CASSTRDWDTDTQYF.

The chain is built from TRBV2 and TRBJ2-2; TRBD1 matches at 11 bases. The junction had 4 bases not matched to a gene; V was cut back by 7 bases and J by 3 bases. This CDR3 is built from 15 residues. CDR1 is SNHLY, CDR2 FYNNEI, per germline. In DNA, the CDR3 is TGTGCCAGCAATTTGGGACAGGGGGACACCGGGGAGCTGTTTTTT. Translation gives CASNLGQGDTGELFF.

The chain joins TRBV2 to TRBJ2-3; 8 positions match TRBD1. The CDR3 sequence is 12 residues long. The germline V gene encodes CDR1 SNHLY and CDR2 FYNNEI. The V gene end was trimmed by 7 bases and the J gene end by 7 bases; junction bases not matched to a gene: 4. The CDR3 bases are TGTGCCAGCATCGGGACAGGCTATACGCAGTATTTT. Its translation: CASIGTGYTQYF.

This rearrangement joins TRBV30 to TRBJ2-7, with D tentatively TRBD2 (6 bases). The germline CDR1 and CDR2 sequences are GTSNPN and SVGIG (reference sequence). The CDR3 spans 14 residues. V lost 0 bases to trimming and J lost 3 bases, with 12 bases between them. The CDR3 DNA sequence: TGTGCCTGGAGTGTACGGGGGTTTAGCTACGAGCAGTACTTC. The encoded protein is CAWSVRGFSYEQYF.

The count of this clone is one. The rearrangement joins TRBV9 to TRBJ1-2, with D perhaps TRBD1 (6 bases). The length of the CDR3 is 14 residues. V lost 3 bases to trimming and J lost 3 bases, with 12 bases between them. The germline V gene encodes CDR1 SGDLS and CDR2 YYNGEE. Written as DNA, the CDR3 is TGTGCCAGCAGCGAACACAGGGATCACTATGGCTACACCTTC. This translates into CASSEHRDHYGYTF.

V and J are TRBV27 and TRBJ1-4; 11 nucleotides align to TRBD1. V gave up 3 bases and J gave up 0 bases; unmatched junction bases: 9. CDR1 is MNHEY, CDR2 SMNVEV, per germline (reference sequence). CDR3 size: 19 residues. This chain's CDR3 is CASSFGSGTGGTTNEKLFF. The CDR3 coding sequence is TGTGCCAGCAGTTTTGGTTCTGGGACAGGGGGGACAACTAATGAAAAACTGTTTTTT.

The J gene is TRBJ2-1, the V gene TRBV7-8; tentative D call: TRBD1 (6 bases). The CDR3 contains 16 residues. Deletions cut 8 bases from V and 6 bases from J, with 23 bases between. CDR1 is SGHVS, CDR2 FQNEAQ, per germline. The CDR3 protein is CASCRGRVDVGNEQFF. CDR3 in DNA: TGTGCCAGCTGCAGGGGCAGGGTGGATGTTGGCAATGAGCAGTTCTTC.

The rearrangement joins TRBV4-2 to TRBJ2-4, with TRBD1 matching 7 bases. This CDR3 has 13 amino acids. V was pared by 8 bases and J by 5 bases, with 6 bases of the junction left unmatched. Per germline, CDR1 LGHNA and CDR2 YNFKEQ. In nucleotides, the CDR3 is TGTGCCAGCCGACTTACAGGGGAAAACATTCAGTACTTC. It is translated as CASRLTGENIQYF.

Of note for this clone: A junction end diverges from the germline sequence, so it may reflect a read error. The CDR3 reads CASRGARWDF. The DNA of the CDR3 is TGTGCCAGCAGAGGGGCCCGCTGGGATTTT. The chain is built from TRBV6-6 and TRBJ1-5; D may be TRBD1 (5 bases). The CDR3 consists of 10 residues. Germline CDR1 MNHNY, CDR2 SVGAGI (reference sequence).

The V and J genes are TRBV6-4 and TRBJ2-3; 13 bases agree with TRBD2. CDR1 MRHNA and CDR2 SNTAGT come from the germline V gene. This CDR3 contains 15 residues. V shed 2 bases, J shed 4 bases, and the junction held 0 bases outside the gene matches. This CDR3 is CASSDGLAGADTQYF. CDR3 coding DNA: TGTGCCAGCAGTGACGGACTAGCGGGGGCAGATACGCAGTATTTT.

This clone occurred a few times. The chain has TRBV7-8 and TRBJ1-1, with D tentatively TRBD1 (5 bases). V lost 5 bases and J lost 10, with 17 bases in between. The CDR3 sequence is 13 residues long. Germline CDR1 reads SGHVS; CDR2 reads FQNEAQ. CDR3 nucleotides: TGTGCCAGCAGCCCCCGGGAGGGGTCTCGAGCTTTCTTT. Translation: CASSPREGSRAFF.

In DNA, the CDR3 is TGTGCCAGTAACCCAGGGCCTATCACAGATACGCAGTATTTT. This translates into CASNPGPITDTQYF. V is TRBV9 and J is TRBJ2-3; TRBD1 is a possible D gene (5 bases). In germline, CDR1 is SGDLS, CDR2 YYNGEE. The CDR3 has 14 amino acids. V shed 8 bases and J shed 2 bases, with 15 bases lying between them.

This clone was counted once. The genes are TRBV28 and TRBJ2-5; D might be TRBD2 (6 bases). This CDR3 contains 14 residues. Germline CDR1 and CDR2: MDHEN and SYDVKM. Trimming left V 1 base short and J 12 bases short, with 18 bases between. In nucleotides, the CDR3 is TGTGCCAGCAGTTTATTAGTCTCCGGGGGACGGGAGTACTTC. It specifies CASSLLVSGGREYF.

This clone was counted between two and nine times. The chain combines TRBV5-1 with TRBJ2-7, with D possibly TRBD1 on 5 matching bases. Trimming shortened V by 6 bases and J by 5 bases, and 12 bases separated the two germline ends. The CDR3 runs 12 residues. Germline loops: CDR1 SGHRS, CDR2 YFSETQ. The DNA for the CDR3 is TGCGCCAGCACGGGCAGGGTGGACGAGCAGTACTTC. Translated: CASTGRVDEQYF.

V is TRBV19 and J is TRBJ2-1; maybe TRBD2 (5 bases). V was shortened by 9 bases and J by 0 bases, with 12 bases between the two germline ends. CDR3 size: 14 residues. The V gene's germline CDR1 is LNHDA and CDR2 SQIVND (reference sequence). CDR3: CASSFGSSYNEQFF. Written as DNA, the CDR3 is TGTGCCAGCAGTTTTGGGAGCTCCTACAATGAGCAGTTCTTC.